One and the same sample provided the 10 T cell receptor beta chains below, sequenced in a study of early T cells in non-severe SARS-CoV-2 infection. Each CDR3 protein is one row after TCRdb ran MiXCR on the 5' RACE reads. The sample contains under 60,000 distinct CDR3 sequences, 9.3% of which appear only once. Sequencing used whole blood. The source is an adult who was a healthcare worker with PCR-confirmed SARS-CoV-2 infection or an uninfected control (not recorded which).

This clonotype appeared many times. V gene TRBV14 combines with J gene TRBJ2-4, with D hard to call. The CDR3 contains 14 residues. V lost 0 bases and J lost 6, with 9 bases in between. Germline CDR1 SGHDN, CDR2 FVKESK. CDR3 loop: CASSQESWGNIQYF. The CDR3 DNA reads TGTGCCAGCAGCCAAGAATCTTGGGGAAACATTCAGTACTTC.

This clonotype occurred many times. CDR3 nucleotide sequence: TGTGCCAGCAGTGTATGGGGGCCACAAGAGACCCAGTACTTC. Its protein is CASSVWGPQETQYF. This chain joins TRBV6-1 and TRBJ2-5; D might be TRBD1 (6 bases). The CDR3 runs to 14 residues. Between the trimmed V and J ends, which lost 4 bases and 2 bases, there was a span of 11 bases. Germline V gene sequence: CDR1 MNHNS, CDR2 SASEGT.

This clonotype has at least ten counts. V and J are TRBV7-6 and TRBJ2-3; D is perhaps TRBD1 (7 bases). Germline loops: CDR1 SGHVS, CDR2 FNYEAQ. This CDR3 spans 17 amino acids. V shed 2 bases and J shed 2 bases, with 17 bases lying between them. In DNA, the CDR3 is TGTGCCAGCAGCTTATCGACAGGGACTCTAAACACAGATACGCAGTATTTT. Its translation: CASSLSTGTLNTDTQYF.

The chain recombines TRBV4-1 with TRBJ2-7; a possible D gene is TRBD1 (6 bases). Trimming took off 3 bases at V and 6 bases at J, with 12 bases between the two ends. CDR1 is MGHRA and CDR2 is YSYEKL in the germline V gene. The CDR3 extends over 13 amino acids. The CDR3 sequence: CASSQDQGSEQYF. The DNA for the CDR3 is TGCGCCAGCAGCCAGGACCAGGGGTCCGAGCAGTACTTC.

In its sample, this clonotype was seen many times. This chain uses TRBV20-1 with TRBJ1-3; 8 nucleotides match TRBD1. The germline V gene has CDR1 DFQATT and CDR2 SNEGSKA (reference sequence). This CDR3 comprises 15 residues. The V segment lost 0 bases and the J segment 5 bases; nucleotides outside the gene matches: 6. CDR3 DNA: TGCAGTGCTAGAGATCAAGGACAGGGTAGAAACACCATATATTTT. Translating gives CSARDQGQGRNTIYF.

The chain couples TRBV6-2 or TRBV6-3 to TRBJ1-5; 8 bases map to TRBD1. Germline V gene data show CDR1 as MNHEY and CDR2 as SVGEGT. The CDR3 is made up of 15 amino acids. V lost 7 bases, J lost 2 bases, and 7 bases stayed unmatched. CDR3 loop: CASTRTGTGNQPQHF. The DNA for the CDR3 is TGTGCCAGCACCCGGACAGGGACGGGCAATCAGCCCCAGCATTTT.

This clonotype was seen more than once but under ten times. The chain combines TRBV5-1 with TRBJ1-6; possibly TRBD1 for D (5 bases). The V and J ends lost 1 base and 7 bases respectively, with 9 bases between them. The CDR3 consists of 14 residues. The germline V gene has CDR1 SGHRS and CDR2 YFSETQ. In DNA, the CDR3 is TGCGCCAGCAGCTTGACAGACAGCAATTCACCCCTCCACTTT. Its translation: CASSLTDSNSPLHF.

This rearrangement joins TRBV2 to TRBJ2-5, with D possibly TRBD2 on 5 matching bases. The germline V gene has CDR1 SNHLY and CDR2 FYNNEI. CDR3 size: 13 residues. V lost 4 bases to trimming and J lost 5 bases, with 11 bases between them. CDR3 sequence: CASSVEGPETQYF. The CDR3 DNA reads TGTGCCAGCAGTGTTGAGGGCCCTGAGACCCAGTACTTC.

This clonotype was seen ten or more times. The CDR3 coding sequence is TGTGCCAGTAGTATAGCTGCCAGGGACGCGTATGGCTACACCTTC. Protein product: CASSIAARDAYGYTF. This chain joins TRBV19 and TRBJ1-2; D may be TRBD1 (5 bases). Trimming cost V 1 base and J 5 bases, with 14 bases left between them. Germline V gene sequence: CDR1 LNHDA, CDR2 SQIVND (reference sequence). CDR3 length equals 15 residues.

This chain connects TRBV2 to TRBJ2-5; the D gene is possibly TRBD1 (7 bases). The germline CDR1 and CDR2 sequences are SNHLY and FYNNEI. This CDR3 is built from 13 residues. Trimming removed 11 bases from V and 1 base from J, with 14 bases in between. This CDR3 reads CAGRQGLQETQYF. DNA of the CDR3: TGTGCCGGAAGACAGGGACTCCAAGAGACCCAGTACTTC. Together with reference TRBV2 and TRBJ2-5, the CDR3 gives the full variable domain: EPEVTQTPSHQVTQMGQEVILRCVPISNHLYFYWYRQILGQKVEFLVSFYNNEISEKSEIFDDQFSVERPDGSNFTLKIRSTKLEDSAMYFCAGRQGLQETQYFGPGTRLLVL.